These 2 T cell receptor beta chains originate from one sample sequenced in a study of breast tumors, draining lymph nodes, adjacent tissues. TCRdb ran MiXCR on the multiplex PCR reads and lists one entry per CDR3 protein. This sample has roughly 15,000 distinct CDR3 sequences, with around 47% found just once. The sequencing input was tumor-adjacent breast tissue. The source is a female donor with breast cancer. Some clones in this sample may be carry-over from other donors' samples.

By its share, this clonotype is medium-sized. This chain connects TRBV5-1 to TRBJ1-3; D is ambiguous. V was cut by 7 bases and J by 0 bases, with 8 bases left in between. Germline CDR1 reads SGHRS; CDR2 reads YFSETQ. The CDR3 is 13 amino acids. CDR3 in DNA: TGCGCCAGCTTTCGGGTCTCTGGAAACACCATATATTTT. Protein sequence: CASFRVSGNTIYF.

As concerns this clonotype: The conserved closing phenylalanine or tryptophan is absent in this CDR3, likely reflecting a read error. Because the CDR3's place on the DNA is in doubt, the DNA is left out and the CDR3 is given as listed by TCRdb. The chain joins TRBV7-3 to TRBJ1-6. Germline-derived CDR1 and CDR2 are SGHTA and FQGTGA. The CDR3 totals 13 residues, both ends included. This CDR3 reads CASSSVSIAGGPT.